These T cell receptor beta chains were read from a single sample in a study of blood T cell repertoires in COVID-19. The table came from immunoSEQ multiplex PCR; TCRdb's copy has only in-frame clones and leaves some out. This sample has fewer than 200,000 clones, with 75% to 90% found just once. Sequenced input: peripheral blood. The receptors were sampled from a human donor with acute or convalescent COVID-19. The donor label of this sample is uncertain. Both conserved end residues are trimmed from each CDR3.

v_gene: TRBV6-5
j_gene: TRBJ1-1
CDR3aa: ASKTGLNTEAF

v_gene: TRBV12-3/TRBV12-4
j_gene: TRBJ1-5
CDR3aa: ASVKDRGQPQH

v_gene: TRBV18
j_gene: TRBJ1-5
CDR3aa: ASPQGENQPQH

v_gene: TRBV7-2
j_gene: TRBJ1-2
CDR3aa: ASSLGGGVYGYT

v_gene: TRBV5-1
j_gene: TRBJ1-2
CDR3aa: ASSSLRDRTNYGYT

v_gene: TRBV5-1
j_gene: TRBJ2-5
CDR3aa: ASRYLGQLKETQY

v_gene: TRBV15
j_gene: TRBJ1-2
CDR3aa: ATSRDLVGGGGYGYT

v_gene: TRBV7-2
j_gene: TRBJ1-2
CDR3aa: ASSLPQGGGYT

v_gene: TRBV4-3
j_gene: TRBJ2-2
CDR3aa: ASGSGQGTNTGELF

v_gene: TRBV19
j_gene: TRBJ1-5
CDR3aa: ASSMSGRNQPQH

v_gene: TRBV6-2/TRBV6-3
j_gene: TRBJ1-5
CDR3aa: ASSYRPDYQPQH

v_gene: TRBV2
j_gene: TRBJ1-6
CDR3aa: ASDRGQGVNSPLH

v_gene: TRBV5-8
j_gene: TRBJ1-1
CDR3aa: ASSSPGQGRTEAF

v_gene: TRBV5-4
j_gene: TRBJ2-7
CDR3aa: ASSLTGGRPDEQY

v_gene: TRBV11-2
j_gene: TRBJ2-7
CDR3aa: ASSSPGRGPTYEQY

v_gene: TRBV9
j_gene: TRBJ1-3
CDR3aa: ASSVGLISGNTIY

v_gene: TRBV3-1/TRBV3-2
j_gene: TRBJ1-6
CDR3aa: ASSQVPGMASPLH

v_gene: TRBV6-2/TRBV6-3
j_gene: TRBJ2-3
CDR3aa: ASSSYGLAGFTDTQY

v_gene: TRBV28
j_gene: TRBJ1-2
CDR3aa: ASSLLRGLYGYT

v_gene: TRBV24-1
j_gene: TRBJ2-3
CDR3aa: ATSDSGTGGRDTQY

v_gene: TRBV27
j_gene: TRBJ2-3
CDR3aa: ASSLWLAGRDTQY

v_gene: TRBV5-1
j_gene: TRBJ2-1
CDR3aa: ASSSSSGGFYNEQF

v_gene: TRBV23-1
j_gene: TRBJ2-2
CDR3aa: ASSKGRGNTGELF

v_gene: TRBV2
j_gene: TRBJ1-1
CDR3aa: ASSTRQVLEAF

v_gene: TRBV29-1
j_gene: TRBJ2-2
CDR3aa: SVLGGLNTGELF

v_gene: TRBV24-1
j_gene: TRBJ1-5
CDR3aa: ATSVSLVNQPQH

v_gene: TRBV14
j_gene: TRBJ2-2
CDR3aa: ASSRRRGRDGELF

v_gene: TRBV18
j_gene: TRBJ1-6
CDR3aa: ASSRGGLLDSPLH

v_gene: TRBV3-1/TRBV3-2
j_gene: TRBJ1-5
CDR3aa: ASSQNLLLNQPQH

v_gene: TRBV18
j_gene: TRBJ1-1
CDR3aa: ASSPPTVPGGGF

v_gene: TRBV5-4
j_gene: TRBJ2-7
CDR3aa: ASSLDSQYEQY

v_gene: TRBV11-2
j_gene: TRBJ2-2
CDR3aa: ASSRGERGSTGELF

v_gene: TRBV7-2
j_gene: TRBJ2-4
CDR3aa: ASSLSLGGAKNIQY

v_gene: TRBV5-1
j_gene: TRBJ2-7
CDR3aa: ASSEGQGAIHEQY

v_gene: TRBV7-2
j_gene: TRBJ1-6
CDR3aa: ASSLASGRDSPLH

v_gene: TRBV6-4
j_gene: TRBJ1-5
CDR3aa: ASSEGGQGDQPQH

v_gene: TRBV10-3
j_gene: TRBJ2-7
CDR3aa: AISKEGQSSYEQY

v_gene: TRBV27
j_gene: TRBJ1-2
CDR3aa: ASSSIQTSRQYGYT

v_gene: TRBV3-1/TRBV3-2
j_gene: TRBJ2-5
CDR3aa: ASSQLAPGETQY

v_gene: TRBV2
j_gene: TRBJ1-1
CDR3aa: ASRRYLNTEAF

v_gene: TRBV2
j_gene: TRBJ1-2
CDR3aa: ASIPAGRDYGYT

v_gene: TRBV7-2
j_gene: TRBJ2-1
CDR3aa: ASSLKDKLGKVEQF

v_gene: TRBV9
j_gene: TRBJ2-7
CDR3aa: ASSLTGGLLYEQY

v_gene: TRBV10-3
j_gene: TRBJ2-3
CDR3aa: AISRGTGDTDTQY